This entry lists 27 T cell receptor beta chains sequenced from one sample in a study of T cells after yellow fever vaccination. MiXCR, applied by TCRdb to the 5' RACE reads, yields one record per CDR3 protein. The sample has around 300,000 distinct CDR3 sequences, around 4.4% seen once. The sequencing here drew on PBMCs, taken 15 days after the yellow fever booster vaccination. Receptors were obtained from a man younger than 35 who received the YFV17D yellow fever vaccine.

This clonotype came up many times. The rearrangement uses TRBV4-3 and TRBJ1-2, with TRBD1 matching 7 bases. There are 19 residues in the CDR3. J lost 4 bases, V lost 0 bases, and 17 bases had no gene match. The germline V gene encodes CDR1 LGHNA and CDR2 YSLEER. CDR3 residues: CASSQDWGQGGGRFYGYTF. The CDR3 DNA is TGCGCCAGCAGCCAAGATTGGGGCCAGGGGGGAGGTAGATTCTATGGCTACACCTTC.

This clonotype was counted many times. This chain connects TRBV7-6 to TRBJ1-1, with TRBD1 as a possible D gene (5 bases). Germline assignment: CDR1 SGHVS and CDR2 FNYEAQ. V lost 2 bases and J 4 bases, leaving 8 bases between the germline ends. This CDR3 is built from 13 residues. The CDR3 region has the DNA TGTGCCAGCAGCTTATGGAGGGGCACTGAAGCTTTCTTT. Protein: CASSLWRGTEAFF.

In its sample, this clonotype was seen a few times. This rearrangement joins TRBV20-1 to TRBJ2-2, with unresolved D. The CDR3 covers 13 residues. Germline lookup yields CDR1 DFQATT and CDR2 SNEGSKA (reference sequence). The CDR3 reads CSPVEANTGELFF. The CDR3 nucleotides are TGCAGCCCCGTTGAAGCTAATACCGGGGAGCTGTTTTTT.

The chain carries TRBV4-1 and TRBJ2-1; the D call may be TRBD1 or TRBD2 (5 bases each). The V and J ends lost 1 base and 14 bases respectively, with 24 bases between them. Germline V CDR1 and CDR2: MGHRA, YSYEKL. The CDR3 totals 16 residues. The CDR3 DNA follows: TGCGCCAGCAGCCAAGGCGTCGTTCCGGGACCCGCGACTAAGTTCTTC. The encoded protein is CASSQGVVPGPATKFF.

This clonotype was seen a handful of times. V usage is TRBV6-2 or TRBV6-3 and J usage is TRBJ2-1, with D possibly TRBD1 on 5 matching bases. V lost 6 bases and J lost 3, with 15 bases in between. Germline V CDR1 and CDR2: MNHEY, SVGEGT. This CDR3 is 15 amino acids long. CDR3 DNA sequence: TGTGCCAGCAGACCCAGGTGGACATACTACAATGAGCAGTTCTTC. As protein: CASRPRWTYYNEQFF.

This clonotype has more than one count but fewer than ten. CDR3 amino acids: CASSPSLVHGYTF. The DNA for the CDR3 is TGTGCCAGCAGCCCCTCATTGGTCCATGGCTACACCTTC. This chain connects TRBV9 to TRBJ1-2; D gene uncertain. The germline V gene encodes CDR1 SGDLS and CDR2 YYNGEE. V lost 4 bases, J lost 6 bases, and 13 bases lay in between. CDR3 size: 13 residues. Combining the CDR3 with reference TRBV9 and TRBJ1-2 gives the whole variable domain DSGVTQTPKHLITATGQRVTLRCSPRSGDLSVYWYQQSLDQGLQFLIQYYNGEERAKGNILERFSAQQFPDLHSELNLSSLELGDSALYFCASSPSLVHGYTFGSGTRLTVV.

This clonotype has more than one count but fewer than ten. The CDR3 is CASSPLSGEPNQPQHF. In DNA, the CDR3 is TGTGCCAGCAGCCCCCTTTCAGGCGAACCCAATCAGCCCCAGCATTTT. The rearrangement uses TRBV6-6 and TRBJ1-5; D remains ambiguous. V lost 6 bases to trimming and J lost 3 bases, with 18 bases between them. The CDR3 is 16 amino acids. CDR1 and CDR2 (germline): MNHNY, SVGAGI (reference sequence).

This clonotype was seen many times. V gene TRBV7-2 combines with J gene TRBJ2-5; D perhaps matches TRBD1 (5 bases). Germline assignment: CDR1 SGHTA and CDR2 FQGNSA. This CDR3 region has 14 residues. The V and J ends lost 5 bases and 2 bases respectively, with 12 bases between them. The CDR3 spells CASSQKAGQETQYF. The DNA for the CDR3 is TGTGCCAGCAGCCAAAAGGCAGGGCAAGAGACCCAGTACTTC.

This clonotype turned up a few times. The V call is TRBV5-1, the J call TRBJ1-1; 8 bases agree with TRBD1. The germline gives CDR1 SGHRS, CDR2 YFSETQ. Trimming cost V 9 bases and J 0 bases; bases outside gene matches: 13. CDR3 length equals 16 residues. In DNA, the CDR3 is TGCGCCACCCGGCGGACAGGGCATGGGGTGAACACTGAAGCTTTCTTT. It translates to CATRRTGHGVNTEAFF. The full variable domain, in which reference TRBV5-1 and TRBJ1-1 provide the parts outside the CDR3, is KAGVTQTPRYLIKTRGQQVTLSCSPISGHRSVSWYQQTPGQGLQFLFEYFSETQRNKGNFPGRFSGRQFSNSRSEMNVSTLELGDSALYLCATRRTGHGVNTEAFFGQGTRLTVV.

This clonotype was observed a few times. V usage is TRBV7-3 and J usage is TRBJ2-1, with 9 bases that match TRBD1. The V gene end was trimmed by 2 bases and the J gene end by 15 bases; junction bases not matched to a gene: 8. CDR1 is SGHTA and CDR2 is FQGTGA in the germline V gene. The CDR3 is 13 amino acids. CDR3 sequence reads: CASSLGGTGKRFF. CDR3 in DNA: TGTGCCAGCAGCTTAGGGGGGACAGGGAAGCGGTTCTTC. The full variable domain, completed using reference TRBV7-3 and TRBJ2-1, is GAGVSQTPSNKVTEKGKYVELRCDPISGHTALYWYRQSLGQGPEFLIYFQGTGAADDSGLPNDRFFAVRPEGSVSTLKIQRTERGDSAVYLCASSLGGTGKRFFGPGTRLTVL.

This clonotype was picked up many times. The chain combines TRBV2 with TRBJ2-4; perhaps TRBD1 as D (6 bases). Germline values: CDR1 SNHLY, CDR2 FYNNEI. V was pared by 5 bases and J by 0 bases, with 14 bases between. The CDR3 has 16 amino acids. The CDR3, as DNA: TGTGCCAGCAGTTATACAGGGCCCGTAGCCAAAAACATTCAGTACTTC. Its translation: CASSYTGPVAKNIQYF.

This clonotype has more than one count but fewer than ten. The CDR3 DNA follows: TGCAGTGACTCGAAAGAGACCCAGTACTTC. Translation: CSDSKETQYF. The chain is built from TRBV20-1 and TRBJ2-5; the D is unclear. Germline CDR1 and CDR2: DFQATT and SNEGSKA (reference sequence). V was pared by 7 bases and J by 3 bases, with 6 bases between. CDR3 length: 10 residues.

This clonotype was counted between two and nine times. The chain employs TRBV5-4 and TRBJ2-1, with a weak D call TRBD1 (5 bases). The CDR3 consists of 16 residues. The V end lost 0 bases, the J end lost 1 base, and 11 bases lay between the germline ends. Germline V gene data show CDR1 as SGHNT and CDR2 as YYREEE (reference sequence). In DNA, the CDR3 is TGTGCCAGCAGCTTGGAGTCCCAGGGTTCCTACAATGAGCAGTTCTTC. Amino acids: CASSLESQGSYNEQFF. Full variable domain (rest looked up from reference TRBV5-4 and TRBJ2-1): ETGVTQSPTHLIKTRGQQVTLRCSSQSGHNTVSWYQQALGQGPQFIFQYYREEENGRGNFPPRFSGLQFPNYSSELNVNALELDDSALYLCASSLESQGSYNEQFFGPGTRLTVL.

This clonotype was observed a few times. V and J are TRBV14 and TRBJ1-6; 7 bases agree with TRBD1. CDR1 and CDR2 (germline): SGHDN, FVKESK. The CDR3 covers 14 residues. The ends lost 3 bases at V and 9 bases at J; junction bases unmatched: 5. The chain's CDR3 is CASSQGTASSPLHF. The DNA for the CDR3 is TGTGCCAGCAGCCAGGGGACAGCCAGTTCACCCCTCCACTTT.

This clonotype was observed a few times. The chain uses TRBV5-1 and TRBJ2-7, with no clear D. V shed 0 bases and J shed 0 bases, with 10 bases lying between them. The germline V gene encodes CDR1 SGHRS and CDR2 YFSETQ. This CDR3 is built from 15 residues. CDR3 DNA: TGCGCCAGCAGCTTGGGTTTGGCGAGCTCCTACGAGCAGTACGTC. Protein product: CASSLGLASSYEQYV.

This clonotype was detected a few times. The J gene is TRBJ1-6, the V gene TRBV3-1, with D perhaps TRBD1 (6 bases). With 1 base removed from V and 6 bases from J, the gap between germline ends came to 7 bases. The CDR3 length is 14 residues. In germline, CDR1 is LGHDT, CDR2 YNNKEL (reference sequence). The CDR3 here is CASSQAGANSPLHF. For the CDR3, the DNA is TGTGCCAGCAGCCAAGCAGGGGCTAATTCACCCCTCCACTTT.

This CDR3 reads CASTPGGRTVLGQFF. CDR3 in DNA: TGTGCCAGCACCCCCGGGGGGCGCACTGTCTTAGGGCAGTTCTTC. The chain has TRBV7-2 and TRBJ2-1; possible D gene TRBD2, 7 bases. The CDR3 runs to 15 residues. Trimming removed 7 bases from V and 12 bases from J, with 25 bases in between. Germline CDR1 and CDR2: SGHTA and FQGNSA.

This clonotype was seen many times. The chain employs TRBV10-3 and TRBJ2-7; no firm D call. V lost 0 bases to trimming and J lost 1 base, with 10 bases between them. The CDR3 length is 15 residues. Germline V gene sequence: CDR1 ENHRY, CDR2 SYGVKD. The CDR3: CAISESLLPSYEQYV. In nucleotides, the CDR3 is TGTGCCATCAGTGAGTCGCTCCTGCCATCCTACGAGCAGTACGTC.

The rearrangement links TRBV12-3 or TRBV12-4 to TRBJ1-4; D is undetermined. CDR3 length: 13 residues. Trimming left V 7 bases short and J 7 bases short, with 13 bases between. CDR3 protein: CASTHGYSEKLFF. DNA for the CDR3: TGTGCCAGCACCCACGGGTACTCTGAAAAACTGTTTTTT.

The gene calls are TRBV7-6 and TRBJ1-4; 7 bases are shared with TRBD1. Per the germline V gene, CDR1 is SGHVS and CDR2 is FNYEAQ. This CDR3 spans 16 amino acids. The V segment lost 5 bases and the J segment 8 bases; nucleotides outside the gene matches: 14. CDR3 coding DNA: TGTGCCAGCAGCCTAAGACAGGGCCATTTGGGGGAAAAACTGTTTTTT. This gives the protein CASSLRQGHLGEKLFF.

The chain carries TRBV7-2 and TRBJ1-1; D perhaps matches TRBD1 (6 bases). CDR1 is SGHTA and CDR2 is FQGNSA in the germline V gene. The CDR3 has 12 residues. The ends were cut back, 5 bases at V and 8 bases at J, with 12 bases in the middle. Here the CDR3 reads CASSNYGTEAFF. The CDR3 DNA reads as TGTGCCAGCAGCAATTACGGGACAGAAGCTTTCTTT.

The chain has TRBV7-2 and TRBJ2-3; 9 bases align to TRBD2. Germline V gives CDR1 SGHTA, CDR2 FQGNSA. V shed 1 base and J 6 bases; nucleotides not matched to a gene: 8. CDR3 length: 16 amino acids. This CDR3 reads CASSLVGGGAYDTQYF. The CDR3 region has the DNA TGTGCCAGCAGCTTAGTTGGCGGGGGGGCCTACGATACGCAGTATTTT.

The sample holds many counts of this clonotype. This chain uses TRBV12-3 or TRBV12-4 with TRBJ2-7; 11 bases agree with TRBD1. J was trimmed by 6 bases and V by 3 bases; bases with no gene match: 4. The CDR3 loop spans 14 amino acids. The CDR3 DNA follows: TGTGCCAGCAGTTTGGACAGGGGGCTCTCCGAGCAGTACTTC. Protein sequence: CASSLDRGLSEQYF.

This clonotype turned up a few times. This sequence joins TRBV18 and TRBJ2-3; D is ambiguous. The germline gives CDR1 KGHSH, CDR2 LQKENI. The CDR3 consists of 13 residues. The ends were cut back, 2 bases at V and 6 bases at J, with 9 bases in the middle. The CDR3 sequence is CASSPDLGDTQYF. DNA for the CDR3: TGTGCCAGCTCACCAGACCTCGGGGATACGCAGTATTTT.

The chain employs TRBV7-3 and TRBJ2-1, with 14 bases aligning to TRBD2. The junction had 7 bases not matched to a gene; V was cut back by 6 bases and J by 9 bases. The CDR3 covers 15 residues. Germline assignment: CDR1 SGHTA and CDR2 FQGTGA. CDR3 sequence: CASRPGTSGGGEQFF. The CDR3 bases are TGTGCCAGCAGGCCCGGGACTAGCGGGGGTGGTGAGCAGTTCTTC.

This clonotype was picked up a small number of times. The chain combines TRBV7-8 with TRBJ1-5, with D tentatively TRBD1 (5 bases). There are 15 residues in the CDR3. The germline V gene encodes CDR1 SGHVS and CDR2 FQNEAQ. V was trimmed by 3 bases and J by 3 bases, leaving 12 bases between them. The CDR3 protein is CASSFAGTDNQPQHF. CDR3 nucleotides: TGTGCCAGCAGCTTCGCCGGGACGGACAATCAGCCCCAGCATTTT.

The chain is built from TRBV12-3 or TRBV12-4 and TRBJ1-2, with 9 bases fitting TRBD1. Trimming cost V 7 bases and J 7 bases; bases outside gene matches: 7. This CDR3 is 13 amino acids long. CDR3: CASNLQGAGGYTF. The CDR3 nucleotides are TGTGCCAGCAACTTACAGGGGGCTGGTGGCTACACCTTC.